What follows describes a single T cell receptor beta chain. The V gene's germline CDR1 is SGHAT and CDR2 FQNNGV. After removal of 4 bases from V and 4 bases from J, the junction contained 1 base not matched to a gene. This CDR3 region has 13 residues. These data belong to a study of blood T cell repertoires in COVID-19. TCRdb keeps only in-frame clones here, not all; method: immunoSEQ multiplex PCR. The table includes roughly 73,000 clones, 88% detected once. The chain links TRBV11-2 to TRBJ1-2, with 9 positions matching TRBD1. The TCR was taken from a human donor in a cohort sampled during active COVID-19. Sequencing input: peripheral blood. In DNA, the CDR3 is TGTGCCAGCAGCTCGACAGGGGGCTATGGCTACACCTTC. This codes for CASSSTGGYGYTF.